The clone carrying this T cell receptor (beta chain) came up a few times. TCRdb called the 5' RACE reads again in MiXCR, with one record for every CDR3 protein. This repertoire shows about 38,000 distinct CDR3 sequences, roughly 7.4% found once; its top ten account for under 30%. This sample stems from a study of spatial heterogeneity in lung cancer. Study summary: Alpha-chain sequences were consistently detected in smaller numbers than beta-chain sequences.

Germline-derived CDR1 and CDR2 are LGHDT and YNNKEL (reference sequence). The CDR3 contains 15 residues. Losses at the gene ends were 6 bases for V and 3 bases for J; bases not matched to a gene: 8. The time point denotes: sample taken at primary tumor resection. Tumor, nontumor lung or frozen PBMC supplied whole RNA that was sequenced unsorted. This chain joins TRBV3-1 and TRBJ2-5; 9 positions agree with TRBD2. This sequence was found in a male donor with early-stage non-small cell lung cancer. Sequenced here: PBMCs, sampled at surgery. As DNA, the CDR3 is TGTGCCAGCAGAGACCTAGCGGGGTTCAAAGAGACCCAGTACTTC. Protein product: CASRDLAGFKETQYF.